Listed below are T cell receptor beta chains from one sample, sequenced in a study of blood T cell repertoires in COVID-19. Generated by immunoSEQ multiplex PCR, the TCRdb table keeps only in-frame clones and is missing some. In the table there are approximately 480,000 clones, 89% of which are singletons. Sequencing was performed on peripheral blood. The receptor source for this set is a man aged 18-30 years with COVID-19, enrolled during active disease. CDR3s include the opening cysteine and the closing phenylalanine or tryptophan. Size values are once, few and many counts, or a class for expanded clones, and some rows have none.

cdr3_aa: CASSFQGWNTGELFF
clone_size: -
j_call: TRBJ2-2
v_call: TRBV11-2
cdr3_length: 15

cdr3_aa: CASSRPGGGVNTEAFF
clone_size: -
j_call: TRBJ1-1
v_call: TRBV3-1/TRBV3-2
cdr3_length: 16

cdr3_aa: CASSSRYNEQFF
clone_size: -
j_call: TRBJ2-1
v_call: TRBV6-2/TRBV6-3
cdr3_length: 12

cdr3_aa: CASTLGLAGNNEQFF
clone_size: -
j_call: TRBJ2-1
v_call: TRBV11-2
cdr3_length: 15

cdr3_aa: CASSLSRLVGSRETQYF
clone_size: -
j_call: TRBJ2-5
v_call: TRBV7-8
cdr3_length: 17

cdr3_aa: CASSLRTGGADEQFF
clone_size: -
j_call: TRBJ2-1
v_call: TRBV5-4
cdr3_length: 15

cdr3_aa: CASSPARGVGGETQYF
clone_size: -
j_call: TRBJ2-5
v_call: TRBV18
cdr3_length: 16

cdr3_aa: CASAHPGLSQETQYF
clone_size: -
j_call: TRBJ2-5
v_call: TRBV2
cdr3_length: 15

cdr3_aa: CASSQGQFSVRRF
clone_size: -
j_call: TRBJ2-7
v_call: TRBV3-1/TRBV3-2
cdr3_length: 13

cdr3_aa: CASSEPQTSGSTDTQYF
clone_size: -
j_call: TRBJ2-3
v_call: TRBV2
cdr3_length: 17

cdr3_aa: CASSKKIGPRGRADTGELFF
clone_size: -
j_call: TRBJ2-2
v_call: TRBV21-1
cdr3_length: 20

cdr3_aa: CASSRLAGPDTQYF
clone_size: -
j_call: TRBJ2-3
v_call: TRBV2
cdr3_length: 14

cdr3_aa: CASSSRTGSDIQYF
clone_size: -
j_call: TRBJ2-4
v_call: TRBV18
cdr3_length: 14

cdr3_aa: CASSLSGGARETQYF
clone_size: -
j_call: TRBJ2-5
v_call: TRBV7-2
cdr3_length: 15

cdr3_aa: CASSQGGSSYNEQFF
clone_size: few
j_call: TRBJ2-1
v_call: TRBV4-2
cdr3_length: 15